These 32 T cell receptor beta chains were sequenced from one sample in a study of blood T cell repertoires in COVID-19. Libraries were prepared by immunoSEQ multiplex PCR; TCRdb keeps only in-frame clonotypes and omits some of them. The data contain around 85,000 clones, around nine tenths of them singletons. Sequenced material: PBMCs or T cells enriched from blood (not recorded which). The receptors come from a woman in her forties or fifties with acute COVID-19.

The rearrangement uses TRBV12-5 and TRBJ2-2; D is possibly TRBD1 (5 bases). The V end lost 0 bases, the J end lost 5 bases, and 10 bases lay between the germline ends. The CDR3 consists of 15 residues. The germline CDR1 and CDR2 sequences are LGHNT and FRNRAP. The CDR3 nucleotides read TGTGCTAGTGGTTTGGTAGCAGGGAATACCGGGGAGCTGTTTTTT. Amino acids: CASGLVAGNTGELFF. Looking up the rest from reference TRBV12-5 and TRBJ2-2 gives the full variable domain: DARVTQTPRHKVTEMGQEVTMRCQPILGHNTVFWYRQTMMQGLELLAYFRNRAPLDDSGMPKDRFSAEMPDATLATLKIQPSEPRDSAVYFCASGLVAGNTGELFFGEGSRLTVL.

The chain combines TRBV14 with TRBJ1-2; 9 nucleotides line up with TRBD1. V was pared by 4 bases and J by 8 bases, with 20 bases of the junction left unmatched. Germline V gives CDR1 SGHDN, CDR2 FVKESK. CDR3 length: 18 amino acids. Here the CDR3 DNA reads TGTGCCAGCAGCCCCCGAGGGGGACAGGGAAGGGCCCTGAGCGGCTACACCTTC. This translates into CASSPRGGQGRALSGYTF.

This clone was recorded a few times. The chain carries TRBV5-1 and TRBJ1-3; D not resolved. This CDR3 is built from 15 residues. Trimming removed 4 bases from V and 2 bases from J, with 13 bases in between. Germline V gives CDR1 SGHRS, CDR2 YFSETQ. CDR3 DNA sequence: TGCGCCAGCAGCCGCGGAGTTGAAGCTGGAAACACCATATATTTT. This encodes CASSRGVEAGNTIYF.

The CDR3 coding sequence is TGTGCCAGCAGTCCGGGACAGGGCCCAATCGGTGGCTACACCTTC. Amino acids: CASSPGQGPIGGYTF. The rearrangement uses TRBV27 and TRBJ1-2, with 9 bases aligning to TRBD1. The junction had 11 bases not matched to a gene; V was cut back by 5 bases and J by 7 bases. The CDR3 is 15 residues long. Germline V CDR1 and CDR2: MNHEY, SMNVEV (reference sequence).

The V gene is TRBV3-1 (or the pseudogene TRBV3-2), the J gene TRBJ1-3; no clear D. Trimming cost V 0 bases and J 0 bases, with 6 bases left between them. There are 15 residues in the CDR3. Germline CDR1 reads LGHDT; CDR2 reads YNNKEL (reference sequence). CDR3 DNA sequence: TGTGCCAGCAGCCAAGACCTCAGCTCTGGAAACACCATATATTTT. Encoded protein: CASSQDLSSGNTIYF.

J is TRBJ2-1 and V is TRBV10-2; 8 nucleotides agree with TRBD2. The germline gives CDR1 WSHSY, CDR2 SAAADI. The CDR3 contains 14 residues. V trimming: 6 bases; J trimming: 10 bases; junction bases outside the gene matches: 11. CDR3 nucleotides: TGCGCCAGCAGGCTAGCGGGCCCTAGGGGGGAGCAGTTCTTC. Translating it yields CASRLAGPRGEQFF.

The V gene is TRBV19, the J gene TRBJ1-5; 9 bases line up with TRBD1. This CDR3 is built from 15 residues. With V trimmed by 5 bases and J by 7 bases, 9 bases remained unmatched. The V gene's germline CDR1 is LNHDA and CDR2 SQIVND (reference sequence). The DNA for the CDR3 is TGTGCCAGTAGTCCGCCACAGGGGGCTGGGCAGCCCCAGCATTTT. It translates to CASSPPQGAGQPQHF.

This chain links TRBV4-1 with TRBJ2-1, with D unclear. The CDR3 consists of 17 residues. The V and J ends lost 0 bases and 2 bases respectively, with 14 bases between them. Looked up from germline, CDR1 is MGHRA and CDR2 is YSYEKL. The CDR3 coding sequence is TGCGCCAGCAGCCAAGATCTTGATAGCAGCACCTACAATGAGCAGTTCTTC. Its protein is CASSQDLDSSTYNEQFF.

The chain couples TRBV18 to TRBJ1-3; TRBD1 agrees at 9 bases. This CDR3 comprises 18 residues. The V segment lost 6 bases and the J segment 0 bases; nucleotides outside the gene matches: 12. Germline values: CDR1 KGHSH, CDR2 LQKENI. CDR3 nucleotide sequence: TGTGCCAGCTCGCCCGCGGTTGGGACAGGGAACTCTGGAAACACCATATATTTT. Protein: CASSPAVGTGNSGNTIYF.

The chain couples TRBV4-2 to TRBJ1-4, with D uncertain. The CDR3 is made up of 15 amino acids. Germline values: CDR1 LGHNA, CDR2 YNFKEQ. Trimming left V 6 bases short and J 5 bases short, with 16 bases between. CDR3 residues: CASSTTAQTNEKLFF. The CDR3 region has the DNA TGTGCCAGCAGTACTACCGCACAAACAAATGAAAAACTGTTTTTT.

V is TRBV5-5 and J is TRBJ2-1, with TRBD2 matching 10 bases. The germline gives CDR1 SGHKS, CDR2 YYEKEE (reference sequence). The CDR3 is 18 amino acids. With V trimmed by 0 bases and J by 0 bases, 6 bases remained unmatched. The CDR3 sequence: CASSLEAGGVSSYNEQFF. DNA of the CDR3: TGTGCCAGCAGCTTGGAAGCGGGAGGGGTCAGCTCCTACAATGAGCAGTTCTTC.

V gene TRBV6-1 combines with J gene TRBJ2-4, with 10 bases identical to TRBD2. The germline V gene encodes CDR1 MNHNS and CDR2 SASEGT. This CDR3 region has 17 residues. J lost 6 bases, V lost 2 bases, and 10 bases had no gene match. For the CDR3, the DNA is TGTGCCAGCAGTGAAAAGCGGGAGGGCCACCGACCAAACATTCAGTACTTC. It specifies CASSEKREGHRPNIQYF.

The chain is built from TRBV4-2 and TRBJ2-3, with TRBD2 matching 10 bases. This CDR3 contains 16 residues. Looked up from germline, CDR1 is LGHNA and CDR2 is YNFKEQ. The junction had 6 bases not matched to a gene; V was cut back by 0 bases and J by 6 bases. The CDR3 protein is CASSQDLAGDRDTQYF. The DNA of the CDR3 is TGTGCCAGCAGCCAAGACCTAGCGGGAGACAGGGATACGCAGTATTTT.

The rearrangement links TRBV4-1 to TRBJ2-5; TRBD2 aligns across 9 bases. The V gene end was trimmed by 1 base and the J gene end by 0 bases; junction bases not matched to a gene: 6. This CDR3 has 17 residues. CDR1 and CDR2 from the germline V gene are MGHRA and YSYEKL. Here the CDR3 reads CASSQGGIAGDQETQYF. The DNA for the CDR3 is TGCGCCAGCAGCCAAGGGGGGATAGCGGGAGACCAAGAGACCCAGTACTTC.

The chain recombines TRBV6-5 with TRBJ2-3; tentatively, D is TRBD1 (6 bases). CDR1 MNHEY and CDR2 SVGAGI come from the germline V gene. Trimming took off 2 bases at V and 3 bases at J, with 9 bases between the two ends. This CDR3 region has 14 residues. In DNA form, the CDR3 reads TGTGCCAGCAGTTACCAGGGGAGTACAGATACGCAGTATTTT. Amino acid sequence: CASSYQGSTDTQYF.

This clone was found once. The chain joins TRBV7-3 to TRBJ1-3, with 10 bases aligning to TRBD1. This CDR3 region has 23 residues. CDR1 and CDR2 (germline): SGHTA, FQGTGA. V trimming: 1 base; J trimming: 0 bases; junction bases outside the gene matches: 21. The CDR3 spells CASSLKRRDRGNFDADSGNTIYF. The CDR3, as DNA: TGTGCCAGCAGCTTAAAACGGCGGGACAGGGGAAATTTTGATGCTGACTCTGGAAACACCATATATTTT.

The chain carries TRBV1 and TRBJ1-4; the D call TRBD1 from the table was never checked on the DNA. TRBV1 is a listed pseudogene. CDR3 length: 18 residues. The CDR3 reads CTSSQDPPRWTGNEKLFF. In nucleotides, the CDR3 is TGCACCAGCAGCCAAGATCCCCCCCGGTGGACAGGTAATGAAAAACTGTTTTTT.

A word on this clone: The junction departs from germline at one end; a sequencing error may be responsible. The V gene is TRBV5-1, the J gene TRBJ1-5; tentatively, D is TRBD1 (5 bases). CDR1 and CDR2 from the germline V gene are SGHRS and YFSETQ. This CDR3 has 15 residues. CDR3 nucleotide sequence: TGCGCCAGCAGCCCCGGGGGGTATAGCAATCAGTCCCAGCATTTT. Translating it yields CASSPGGYSNQSQHF. The variable domain in full, with the rest retrieved from reference TRBV5-1 and TRBJ1-5, is KAGVTQTPRYLIKTRGQQVTLSCSPISGHRSVSWYQQTPGQGLQFLFEYFSETQRNKGNFPGRFSGRQFSNSRSEMNVSTLELGDSALYLCASSPGGYSNQSQHFGDGTRLSIL.

The V and J genes are TRBV9 and TRBJ2-2; TRBD2 agrees at 10 bases. This CDR3 comprises 18 residues. The germline V gene has CDR1 SGDLS and CDR2 YYNGEE. V lost 4 bases to trimming and J lost 1 base; unmatched junction nucleotides: 10. Here the CDR3 reads CASSPGTSVARNTGELFF. CDR3 nucleotide sequence: TGTGCCAGCAGCCCCGGGACTAGCGTTGCGCGGAACACCGGGGAGCTGTTTTTT. The full variable domain, completed using reference TRBV9 and TRBJ2-2, is DSGVTQTPKHLITATGQRVTLRCSPRSGDLSVYWYQQSLDQGLQFLIQYYNGEERAKGNILERFSAQQFPDLHSELNLSSLELGDSALYFCASSPGTSVARNTGELFFGEGSRLTVL.

The V gene is TRBV29-1, the J gene TRBJ1-1; D might be TRBD1 (6 bases). V was clipped by 3 bases and J by 5 bases, with 16 bases between them. CDR1 is SQVTM and CDR2 is ANQGSEA in the germline V gene. This CDR3 comprises 14 residues. The CDR3 here is CSVDPHGGRTEAFF. Here the CDR3 DNA reads TGCAGCGTTGACCCACATGGGGGCCGGACTGAAGCTTTCTTT.

This sequence joins TRBV6-5 and TRBJ2-3; 9 nucleotides agree with TRBD1. CDR1 MNHEY and CDR2 SVGAGI come from the germline V gene. The CDR3 sequence is 13 residues long. After removal of 2 bases from V and 10 bases from J, the junction contained 4 bases not matched to a gene. The CDR3 loop reads CASSYPGQGSQYF. The CDR3 coding sequence is TGTGCCAGCAGTTACCCGGGACAGGGCTCGCAGTATTTT.

V and J are TRBV6-1 and TRBJ2-7, with D perhaps matching TRBD1 (6 bases). Germline CDR1 and CDR2: MNHNS and SASEGT. This CDR3 comprises 13 residues. The V end lost 2 bases, the J end lost 6 bases, and 11 bases lay between the germline ends. CDR3 region: CASSELRGTEQYF. CDR3 bases: TGTGCCAGCAGTGAATTGAGGGGGACCGAGCAGTACTTC.

This chain links TRBV25-1 with TRBJ2-1; 8 bases fit TRBD1. Germline assignment: CDR1 MGHDK and CDR2 SYGVNS. V lost 5 bases to trimming and J lost 7 bases; unmatched junction nucleotides: 4. There are 13 residues in the CDR3. This CDR3 is CASSSRTGNEQFF. The CDR3 DNA sequence: TGTGCCAGCAGTTCACGGACAGGGAATGAGCAGTTCTTC.

The chain has TRBV27 and TRBJ1-1, with D possibly matching TRBD1 (6 bases). V dropped 2 bases and J dropped 3 bases, with 7 bases sitting between them. The CDR3 is 13 amino acids. Germline assignment: CDR1 MNHEY and CDR2 SMNVEV (reference sequence). CDR3 residues: CASSLPGDTEAFF. The CDR3 nucleotides are TGTGCCAGCAGTTTACCAGGGGACACTGAAGCTTTCTTT.

The chain links TRBV3-1 (or the pseudogene TRBV3-2) to TRBJ2-2, with a weak D call TRBD2 (5 bases). CDR3 length: 13 amino acids. The V gene's germline CDR1 is LGHDT and CDR2 YNNKEL (reference sequence). The germline V and J ends were trimmed by 5 bases and 5 bases, with 9 bases remaining between them. CDR3 sequence (DNA): TGTGCCAGCAGCGGACTTGGTACCGGGGAGCTGTTTTTT. Amino acids: CASSGLGTGELFF.

V gene TRBV19 combines with J gene TRBJ2-1, with 7 bases that match TRBD2. The CDR3 spans 14 residues. V lost 3 bases, J lost 6 bases, and 5 bases stayed unmatched. CDR1 LNHDA and CDR2 SQIVND come from the germline V gene (reference sequence). DNA of the CDR3: TGTGCCAGTAGTATTGGCGGGAGATCCAATGAGCAGTTCTTC. It specifies CASSIGGRSNEQFF.

This rearrangement joins TRBV2 to TRBJ1-4; 7 positions agree with TRBD1. Trimming at V came to 5 bases and at J to 3 bases, leaving 9 bases not matched to a gene. The CDR3 is 16 amino acids. In germline, CDR1 is SNHLY, CDR2 FYNNEI. The CDR3 region has the DNA TGTGCCAGCAGTTCAAGTGCAGGGGGTTCTAATGAAAAACTGTTTTTT. Amino acid sequence: CASSSSAGGSNEKLFF.

This rearrangement joins TRBV5-4 to TRBJ2-3; 7 bases agree with TRBD1. Looked up from germline, CDR1 is SGHNT and CDR2 is YYREEE (reference sequence). The CDR3 contains 15 residues. Trimming removed 5 bases from V and 0 bases from J; junction bases left unmatched: 6. The CDR3 here is CASRTGTVSTDTQYF. DNA for the CDR3: TGTGCCAGCAGAACCGGGACAGTCAGCACAGATACGCAGTATTTT.

The chain links TRBV5-1 to TRBJ1-2; D not certain. CDR3 length: 15 amino acids. The germline V gene has CDR1 SGHRS and CDR2 YFSETQ. V dropped 0 bases and J dropped 2 bases, with 11 bases sitting between them. The CDR3 here is CASSLAGDPNYGYTF. The CDR3 nucleotides read TGCGCCAGCAGCTTGGCCGGGGATCCCAACTATGGCTACACCTTC.

CDR3 residues: CASSGTFTGELFF. CDR3 bases: TGTGCCAGCAGCGGGACATTCACCGGGGAGCTGTTTTTT. The J gene is TRBJ2-2, the V gene TRBV6-6; weak D call: TRBD1 (6 bases). V was trimmed by 6 bases and J by 4 bases, leaving 9 bases between them. There are 13 residues in the CDR3. Germline V gives CDR1 MNHNY, CDR2 SVGAGI (reference sequence).

This clone was seen more than once but under ten times. This rearrangement joins TRBV7-9 to TRBJ2-2; TRBD2 agrees at 9 bases. V gave up 4 bases and J gave up 5 bases; unmatched junction bases: 8. This CDR3 spans 16 amino acids. Germline values: CDR1 SEHNR, CDR2 FQNEAQ (reference sequence). CDR3 sequence: CASSSPAGGDTGELFF. Here the CDR3 DNA reads TGTGCCAGCAGCTCTCCCGCGGGAGGGGATACCGGGGAGCTGTTTTTT.

The V and J genes are TRBV7-2 and TRBJ2-1; 11 bases fit TRBD1. Unmatched junction bases numbered 10, after V lost 5 bases and J lost 7 bases. CDR3 size: 16 residues. Germline values: CDR1 SGHTA, CDR2 FQGNSA. The CDR3 spells CASSAPRDRGLNEQFF. CDR3 nucleotide sequence: TGTGCCAGCAGCGCCCCCCGGGACAGGGGGTTGAATGAGCAGTTCTTC.